This TCR beta chain originates from a study of CD8+ T cells in alopecia areata. Trimming cost V 3 bases and J 4 bases; bases outside gene matches: 7. This CDR3 region has 16 residues. Germline CDR1 is SGHRS and CDR2 is YFSETQ. Sorting of CD4+ and CD8+ T cells was performed on PBMCs. Findings of the study overall: Mouse data revealed clearer TCR sharing than patient data did, a gap possibly tied to HLA. Besides other cells, scalp samples also yield sequences of resident alphabeta T cells from normal skin.

Following RNA extraction, reverse transcription yielded cDNA that acted as the sequencing template. Repertoires were generated with immunoSEQ multiplex PCR, while TCRdb's copy carries only in-frame clones and drops some. The top ten clones hold over 4% of a sample with around 190,000 clones, roughly 56% of them seen once. In its sample, this clone was seen once. Its antigen is unknown. Source material: CD8+ T cells sorted from blood. The TCR originated in a human donor in good health. The chain carries TRBV5-1 and TRBJ2-5; 12 positions agree with TRBD1. The CDR3 loop reads CASSSGDRGLRETQYF. The CDR3 DNA follows: TGCGCCAGCAGCTCAGGGGACAGGGGGCTCAGAGAGACCCAGTACTTC.